These 28 T cell receptor beta chains were sequenced from one sample in a study of blood T cells in healthy people across ages. The authors ran a second PCR of roughly 7 to 11 cycles using a sample-barcoded 5' primer and a J-beta primer mix. TCRdb reprocessed the 5' RACE reads via MiXCR and lists one record per CDR3 protein. The sample includes approximately 600,000 distinct CDR3 sequences, approximately 59% of them seen just once. Sequencing input: blood. These receptors all come from a man aged 55 to 70 in good health.

CDR3: CASSLSGVRGGITEKLFF. DNA for the CDR3: TGTGCCAGCAGTTTATCTGGGGTGAGAGGGGGAATTACTGAAAAACTGTTTTTT. The chain has TRBV28 and TRBJ1-4; a weak D match, TRBD1 (6 bases). Germline lookup yields CDR1 MDHEN and CDR2 SYDVKM. Between the trimmed V and J ends, which lost 1 base and 7 bases, there was a span of 22 bases. This CDR3 has 18 amino acids. The variable domain in full, with the rest retrieved from reference TRBV28 and TRBJ1-4, is DVKVTQSSRYLVKRTGEKVFLECVQDMDHENMFWYRQDPGLGLRLIYFSYDVKMKEKGDIPEGYSVSREKKERFSLILESASTNQTSMYLCASSLSGVRGGITEKLFFGSGTQLSVL.

The sample holds one count of this clonotype. At one boundary the junction diverges from the germline segment, which might be a read error. The genes are TRBV6-5 and TRBJ2-3, with TRBD2 as a possible D gene (5 bases). The CDR3 covers 15 residues. Germline V gene sequence: CDR1 MNHEY, CDR2 SVGAGI. The CDR3 DNA reads as TGTACCAGCAGACTACAGAATTTCGGCACAGATACGCAGTATTTT. The encoded protein is CTSRLQNFGTDTQYF.

With regard to this clonotype: At one end, the junction sequence differs from germline, possibly due to a read error. For the CDR3, the DNA is TGTGCCAACAGCCCCGGACAGGGTGTCTACGAGCAGTACTTC. As protein: CANSPGQGVYEQYF. The chain couples TRBV14 to TRBJ2-7, with 8 nucleotides matching TRBD1. CDR3 length: 14 amino acids. CDR1 and CDR2 (germline): SGHDN, FVKESK.

The rearrangement links TRBV5-1 to TRBJ2-1, with D tentatively TRBD1 (5 bases). This CDR3 is 14 amino acids long. Trimming pared 1 base from V and 4 bases from J, leaving 9 bases between. Germline CDR1 is SGHRS and CDR2 is YFSETQ. CDR3: CASSLLQEYNEQFF. The CDR3 bases are TGCGCCAGCAGCTTGCTACAGGAGTACAATGAGCAGTTCTTC.

The table lists this clonotype with a few counts. The J gene is TRBJ1-5, the V gene TRBV12-3 or TRBV12-4; D gene unclear. The CDR3 sequence is 15 residues long. The V end was cut by 5 bases, the J end by 1 base, with 12 bases between. The CDR3 region has the DNA TGTGCCAGCAGTCAGAGACTTCTAAGCAATCAGCCCCAGCATTTT. Its translation is CASSQRLLSNQPQHF.

V is TRBV7-6 and J is TRBJ2-2; tentatively, D is TRBD1 or TRBD2 (6 bases each). The CDR3 contains 17 residues. V was trimmed by 0 bases and J by 4 bases, leaving 15 bases between them. Germline-derived CDR1 and CDR2 are SGHVS and FNYEAQ. CDR3 coding DNA: TGTGCCAGCAGCTTAGCGCAGTGGGGGGCCGGCACCGGGGAGCTGTTTTTT. The encoded protein is CASSLAQWGAGTGELFF.

CDR3 residues: CASSLVQGAAYEQYF. The CDR3 DNA is TGTGCCAGCAGCTTAGTTCAGGGGGCGGCCTACGAGCAGTACTTC. The V and J genes are TRBV11-2 and TRBJ2-4; 8 nucleotides match TRBD1. The better agreement between TRBJ2-7 and the DNA end casts doubt on the J call. There are 15 residues in the CDR3. CDR1 and CDR2 from the germline V gene are SGHAT and FQNNGV.

V is TRBV5-1 and J is TRBJ2-1, with 8 bases aligning to TRBD1. CDR3 length equals 16 residues. Germline loops: CDR1 SGHRS, CDR2 YFSETQ. Unmatched junction bases numbered 2, after V lost 0 bases and J lost 0 bases. The CDR3 DNA follows: TGCGCCAGCAGCTTGGGGGACAGGCTCTCCTACAATGAGCAGTTCTTC. Translation gives CASSLGDRLSYNEQFF.

The chain combines TRBV7-9 with TRBJ2-5; D is ambiguous. The germline gives CDR1 SEHNR, CDR2 FQNEAQ (reference sequence). This CDR3 is 14 amino acids long. With 5 bases removed from V and 4 bases from J, the gap between germline ends came to 14 bases. DNA of the CDR3: TGTGCCAGCAGCCCTAACGAGTTTTTAGAGACCCAGTACTTC. Its protein is CASSPNEFLETQYF.

This clonotype was counted only a few times. This rearrangement joins TRBV7-9 to TRBJ2-1; 8 bases fit TRBD2. The germline V gene has CDR1 SEHNR and CDR2 FQNEAQ (reference sequence). J gave up 4 bases and V 1 base, and 6 bases lay outside the gene matches. This CDR3 spans 16 amino acids. The CDR3 coding sequence is TGTGCCAGCAGCTTAGGTCGGGGGGGCCTTTACAATGAGCAGTTCTTC. Protein sequence: CASSLGRGGLYNEQFF.

The chain joins TRBV2 to TRBJ2-1, with TRBD1 matching 11 bases. The CDR3 consists of 14 residues. Germline CDR1 and CDR2: SNHLY and FYNNEI. Trimming removed 6 bases from V and 6 bases from J; junction bases left unmatched: 4. The CDR3 coding sequence is TGTGCCAGCAGGGCCGGGACAGGGGGCAATGAGCAGTTCTTC. Translation: CASRAGTGGNEQFF.

This clonotype was observed a handful of times. The gene calls are TRBV12-3 or TRBV12-4 and TRBJ2-1, with TRBD2 matching over 9 bases. CDR3 length: 12 amino acids. Trimming took 7 bases from V and 7 from J; bases not matched to a gene: 2. The DNA for the CDR3 is TGTGCCAGCAAGCGGGGGGAGAATGAGCAGTTCTTC. Translation: CASKRGENEQFF.

Only a few counts were recorded for this clonotype. The CDR3 DNA reads TGTGCCAGCTCACCTAGGGAGGGGAACACTGAAGCTTTCTTT. Protein product: CASSPREGNTEAFF. The gene calls are TRBV18 and TRBJ1-1, with D hard to call. Between the trimmed V and J ends, which lost 3 bases and 1 base, there was a span of 9 bases. The CDR3 is made up of 14 amino acids. Germline V gene sequence: CDR1 KGHSH, CDR2 LQKENI.

The V gene is TRBV27, the J gene TRBJ1-6; 8 bases match TRBD1. This CDR3 contains 14 residues. The V and J ends lost 6 bases and 10 bases, in that order; junction bases with no gene match: 8. CDR1 is MNHEY, CDR2 SMNVEV, per germline (reference sequence). In nucleotides, the CDR3 is TGTGCCAGCAGCCGACAGGGGTCGAGGTCACCCCTCCACTTT. Translation gives CASSRQGSRSPLHF.

The chain is built from TRBV6-5 and TRBJ2-6; D gene ambiguous. This CDR3 contains 17 residues. The V gene lost 4 bases and the J gene lost 0 bases, with 13 bases spanning the gap. From germline, CDR1 is MNHEY and CDR2 SVGAGI. The CDR3 region is CASSSSRLLSGANVLTF. The CDR3 nucleotides read TGTGCCAGCAGTTCGTCCCGACTCCTCTCTGGGGCCAACGTCCTGACTTTC.

The chain has TRBV3-1 and TRBJ2-5; 7 bases are shared with TRBD2. The V segment lost 1 base and the J segment 0 bases; nucleotides outside the gene matches: 5. From germline, CDR1 is LGHDT and CDR2 YNNKEL (reference sequence). The CDR3 spans 16 residues. The CDR3 sequence: CASSQGGGGHQETQYF. The CDR3 DNA is TGTGCCAGCAGCCAAGGTGGGGGGGGTCACCAAGAGACCCAGTACTTC.

The chain joins TRBV27 to TRBJ2-4, with 8 bases identical to TRBD1. The CDR3 runs 15 residues. The germline CDR1 and CDR2 sequences are MNHEY and SMNVEV (reference sequence). V was clipped by 9 bases and J by 9 bases; unmatched bases: 16. CDR3 sequence (DNA): TGTGCCAGATCCGCGCAGGGGGCGTTTAAAGGCATTCAGTACTTC. Amino acids: CARSAQGAFKGIQYF.

This sequence joins TRBV12-3 or TRBV12-4 and TRBJ2-1, with 9 nucleotides matching TRBD2. This CDR3 region has 15 residues. V trimming: 2 bases; J trimming: 5 bases; junction bases outside the gene matches: 4. The CDR3 coding sequence is TGTGCCAGCAGTTTACTCCTAGCGGGGCACAATGAGCAGTTCTTC. This encodes CASSLLLAGHNEQFF.

J is TRBJ1-1 and V is TRBV6-1; D is ambiguous. The germline V and J ends were trimmed by 6 bases and 0 bases, with 8 bases remaining between them. Germline-derived CDR1 and CDR2 are MNHNS and SASEGT. This CDR3 has 13 residues. This chain's CDR3 is CASSVHMNTEAFF. The DNA of the CDR3 is TGTGCCAGCAGCGTTCATATGAACACTGAAGCTTTCTTT.

This chain uses TRBV6-6 with TRBJ1-2; D uncertain. The germline V gene has CDR1 MNHNY and CDR2 SVGAGI (reference sequence). V gave up 5 bases and J gave up 4 bases, with 14 bases separating them. The CDR3 length is 14 residues. CDR3 region: CASSPGEGVYGYTF. The CDR3 DNA is TGTGCCAGCAGTCCCGGGGAGGGTGTCTATGGCTACACCTTC.

This sequence joins TRBV5-1 and TRBJ2-7, with 7 bases lining up with TRBD1. J lost 0 bases, V lost 4 bases, and 10 bases had no gene match. The germline V gene has CDR1 SGHRS and CDR2 YFSETQ. CDR3 length: 16 amino acids. The CDR3 coding sequence is TGCGCCAGCAGCAGCCCGGGACAGCCCCCCTCCTACGAGCAGTACTTC. This codes for CASSSPGQPPSYEQYF.

This clonotype was observed once. This chain connects TRBV4-1 to TRBJ1-4, with a weak D call TRBD1 (5 bases). Germline-derived CDR1 and CDR2 are MGHRA and YSYEKL. The CDR3 extends over 16 amino acids. Trimming took off 2 bases at V and 0 bases at J, with 10 bases between the two ends. The CDR3 bases are TGCGCCAGCAGCCAATCAAGGGGCCCAACTAATGAAAAACTGTTTTTT. This codes for CASSQSRGPTNEKLFF.

The sample holds a few counts of this clonotype. CDR3 DNA sequence: TGCAGTGCTAGCCCCTACGGGACAGGGTACAATGAGCAGTTCTTC. This gives the protein CSASPYGTGYNEQFF. The V and J genes are TRBV20-1 and TRBJ2-1, with 9 bases that match TRBD1. The J segment lost 4 bases and the V segment lost 3 bases, leaving 7 bases of the junction unmatched. The germline V gene encodes CDR1 DFQATT and CDR2 SNEGSKA (reference sequence). This CDR3 is 15 amino acids long.

V gene TRBV7-8 combines with J gene TRBJ2-5, with 8 positions matching TRBD2. This CDR3 has 15 amino acids. The ends lost 3 bases at V and 4 bases at J; junction bases unmatched: 7. CDR1 is SGHVS and CDR2 is FQNEAQ in the germline V gene. Here the CDR3 reads CASSLGSGEGETQYF. DNA of the CDR3: TGTGCCAGCAGCTTGGGTAGCGGGGAGGGAGAGACCCAGTACTTC.

Here the CDR3 reads CSARTSYNSPLHF. The CDR3 DNA follows: TGCAGTGCCCGGACCTCCTATAATTCACCCCTCCACTTT. The rearrangement links TRBV20-1 to TRBJ1-6, with D unresolved. Germline CDR1 and CDR2: DFQATT and SNEGSKA (reference sequence). This CDR3 comprises 13 residues. The V and J ends lost 6 bases and 0 bases respectively, with 6 bases between them.

Concerning this clonotype itself: The junction and the germline gene differ at one end; a read error may be behind it. V gene TRBV9 combines with J gene TRBJ1-6, with D hard to call. CDR3 length: 14 amino acids. Per the germline V gene, CDR1 is SGDLS and CDR2 is YYNGEE. The DNA for the CDR3 is TGTGCCAGCAGCGTAGGGTTGGGCGATTCACCTCTCCACTTT. It is translated as CASSVGLGDSPLHF.

Here the CDR3 DNA reads TGTGCCATCGGGGGGAGGAACACTGAAGCTTTCTTT. Protein: CAIGGRNTEAFF. The chain uses TRBV10-3 and TRBJ1-1; D possibly corresponds to TRBD1 (5 bases). The CDR3 is made up of 12 amino acids. Germline CDR1 ENHRY, CDR2 SYGVKD. The V end lost 8 bases, the J end lost 1 base, and 8 bases lay between the germline ends.

Details on this clonotype: The junction does not match germline at one end; this may be a read error. The gene calls are TRBV4-1 and TRBJ1-3; D gene uncertain. This CDR3 is built from 16 residues. From germline, CDR1 is MGHRA and CDR2 YSYEKL. The CDR3 region has the DNA TGCGCCAGTAGCCAAGAGGGCACCAACTCTGGAAACACCATATATTTT. It specifies CASSQEGTNSGNTIYF.